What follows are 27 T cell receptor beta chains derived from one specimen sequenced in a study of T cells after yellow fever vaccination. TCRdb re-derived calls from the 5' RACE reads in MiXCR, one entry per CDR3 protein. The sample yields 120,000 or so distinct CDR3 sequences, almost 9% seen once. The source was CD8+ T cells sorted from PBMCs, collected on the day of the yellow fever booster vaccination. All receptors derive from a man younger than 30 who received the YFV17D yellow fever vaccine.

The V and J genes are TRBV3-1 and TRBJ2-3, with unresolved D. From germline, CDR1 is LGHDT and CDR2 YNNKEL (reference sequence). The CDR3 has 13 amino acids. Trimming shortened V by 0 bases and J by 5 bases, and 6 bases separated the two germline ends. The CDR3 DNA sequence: TGTGCCAGCAGCCAAGATCCGGGAGATACGCAGTATTTT. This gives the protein CASSQDPGDTQYF.

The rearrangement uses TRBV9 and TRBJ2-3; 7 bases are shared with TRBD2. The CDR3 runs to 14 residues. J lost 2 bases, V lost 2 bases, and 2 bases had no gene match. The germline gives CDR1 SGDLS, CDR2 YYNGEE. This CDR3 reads CASSVGGDTDTQYF. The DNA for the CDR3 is TGTGCCAGCAGCGTTGGGGGGGACACAGATACGCAGTATTTT.

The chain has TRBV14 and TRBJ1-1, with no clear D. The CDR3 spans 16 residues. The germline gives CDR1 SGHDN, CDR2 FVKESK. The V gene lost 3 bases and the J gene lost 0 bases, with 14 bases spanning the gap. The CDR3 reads CASSQDQTFMNTEAFF. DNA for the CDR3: TGTGCCAGCAGCCAGGACCAGACATTCATGAACACTGAAGCTTTCTTT.

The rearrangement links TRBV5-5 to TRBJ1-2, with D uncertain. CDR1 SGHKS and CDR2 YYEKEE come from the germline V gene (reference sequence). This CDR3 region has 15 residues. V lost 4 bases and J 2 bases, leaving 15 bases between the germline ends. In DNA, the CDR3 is TGTGCCAGCAGCCCTCGGACGGTGATAAACTATGGCTACACCTTC. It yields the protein CASSPRTVINYGYTF.

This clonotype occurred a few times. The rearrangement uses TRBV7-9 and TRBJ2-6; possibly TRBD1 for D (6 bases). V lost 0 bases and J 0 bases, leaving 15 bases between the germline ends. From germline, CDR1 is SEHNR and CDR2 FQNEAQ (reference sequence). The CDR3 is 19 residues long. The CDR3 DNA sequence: TGTGCCAGCAGCTTAGCATGGCAGGGGCTCTACTCTGGGGCCAACGTCCTGACTTTC. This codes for CASSLAWQGLYSGANVLTF.

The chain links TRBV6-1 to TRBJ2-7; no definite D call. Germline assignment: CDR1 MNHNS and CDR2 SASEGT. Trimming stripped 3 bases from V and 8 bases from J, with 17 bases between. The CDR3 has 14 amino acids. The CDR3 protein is CASSDSGPTSKQYV. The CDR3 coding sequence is TGTGCCAGCAGTGACTCCGGACCGACGTCAAAGCAGTACGTC.

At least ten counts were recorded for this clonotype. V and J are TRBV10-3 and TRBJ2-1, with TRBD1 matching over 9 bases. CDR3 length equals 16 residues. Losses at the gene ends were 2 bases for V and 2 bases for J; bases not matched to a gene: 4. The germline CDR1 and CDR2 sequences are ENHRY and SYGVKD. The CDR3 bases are TGTGCCATCAGTGAGCGGGACAGGGAAACCTACAATGAGCAGTTCTTC. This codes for CAISERDRETYNEQFF.

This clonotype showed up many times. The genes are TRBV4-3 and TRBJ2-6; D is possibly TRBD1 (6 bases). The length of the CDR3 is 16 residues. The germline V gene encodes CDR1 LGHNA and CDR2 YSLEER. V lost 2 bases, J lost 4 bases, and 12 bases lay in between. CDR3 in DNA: TGCGCCAGCAGCCAACTGGGGGCAGCAGGGGCCAACGTCCTGACTTTC. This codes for CASSQLGAAGANVLTF.

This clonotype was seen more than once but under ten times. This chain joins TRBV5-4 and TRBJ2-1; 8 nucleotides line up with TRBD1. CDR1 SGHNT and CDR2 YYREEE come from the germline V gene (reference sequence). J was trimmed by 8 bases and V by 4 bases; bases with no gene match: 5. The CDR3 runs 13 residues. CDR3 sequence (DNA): TGTGCCAGCAGCACCGGACAGGGAGATGAGCAGTTCTTC. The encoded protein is CASSTGQGDEQFF.

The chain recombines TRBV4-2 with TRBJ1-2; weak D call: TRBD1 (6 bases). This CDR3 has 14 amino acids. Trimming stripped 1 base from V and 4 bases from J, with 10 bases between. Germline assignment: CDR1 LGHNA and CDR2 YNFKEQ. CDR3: CASSQVDSPYGYTF. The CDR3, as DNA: TGTGCCAGCAGCCAAGTGGACAGCCCCTATGGCTACACCTTC.

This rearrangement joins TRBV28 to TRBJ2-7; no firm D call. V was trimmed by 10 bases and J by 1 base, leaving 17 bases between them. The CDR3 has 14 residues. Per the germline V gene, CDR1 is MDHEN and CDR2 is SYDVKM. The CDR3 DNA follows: TGTGCCATCCCAAGCGTGGGGTGGTCCTACGAGCAGTACGTC. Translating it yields CAIPSVGWSYEQYV.

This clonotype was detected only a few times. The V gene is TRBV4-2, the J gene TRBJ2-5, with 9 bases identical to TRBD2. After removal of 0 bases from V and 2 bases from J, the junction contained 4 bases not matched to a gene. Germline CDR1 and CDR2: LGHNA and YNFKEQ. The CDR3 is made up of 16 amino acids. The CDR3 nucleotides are TGTGCCAGCAGCCAAGATGGGGCGGGGGGGCAAGAGACCCAGTACTTC. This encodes CASSQDGAGGQETQYF.

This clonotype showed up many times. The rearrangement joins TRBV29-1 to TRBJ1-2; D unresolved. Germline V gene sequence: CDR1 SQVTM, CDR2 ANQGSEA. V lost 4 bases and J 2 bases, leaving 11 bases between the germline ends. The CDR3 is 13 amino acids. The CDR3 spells CSVVVGGNYGYTF. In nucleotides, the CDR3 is TGCAGCGTTGTTGTCGGAGGCAACTATGGCTACACCTTC.

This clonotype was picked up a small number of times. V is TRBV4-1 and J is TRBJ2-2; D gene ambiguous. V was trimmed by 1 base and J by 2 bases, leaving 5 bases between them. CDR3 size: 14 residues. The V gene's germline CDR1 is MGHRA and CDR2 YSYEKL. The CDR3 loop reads CASSQVGNTGELFF. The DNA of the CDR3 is TGCGCCAGCAGCCAAGTTGGTAACACCGGGGAGCTGTTTTTT.

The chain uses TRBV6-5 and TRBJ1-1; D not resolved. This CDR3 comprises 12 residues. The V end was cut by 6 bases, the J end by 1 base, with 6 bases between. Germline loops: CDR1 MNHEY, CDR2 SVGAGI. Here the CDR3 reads CASRPGNTEAFF. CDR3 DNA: TGTGCCAGCAGGCCAGGGAACACTGAAGCTTTCTTT.

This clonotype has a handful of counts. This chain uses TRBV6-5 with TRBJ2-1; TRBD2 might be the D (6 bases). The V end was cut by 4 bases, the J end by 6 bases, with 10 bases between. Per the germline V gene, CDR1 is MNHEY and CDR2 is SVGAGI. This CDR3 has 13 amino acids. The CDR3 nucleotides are TGTGCCAGCAGTTTAAAGGGAGGCAATGAGCAGTTCTTC. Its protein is CASSLKGGNEQFF.

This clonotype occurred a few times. The CDR3 DNA reads as TGTGCCAGCGGGACTAGCGGACTCACAGATACGCAGTATTTT. This encodes CASGTSGLTDTQYF. The rearrangement links TRBV6-2 or TRBV6-3 to TRBJ2-3; 11 bases match TRBD2. With 8 bases clipped from V and 2 bases from J, the junction kept 3 bases outside the gene matches. Germline V lookup: CDR1 MNHEY, CDR2 SVGEGT. The CDR3 is 14 amino acids.

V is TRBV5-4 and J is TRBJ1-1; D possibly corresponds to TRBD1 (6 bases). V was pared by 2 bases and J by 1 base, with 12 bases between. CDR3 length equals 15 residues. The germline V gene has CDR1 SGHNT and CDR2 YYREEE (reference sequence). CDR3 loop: CASSFGGAENTEAFF. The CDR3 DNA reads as TGTGCCAGCAGCTTTGGGGGGGCAGAGAACACTGAAGCTTTCTTT. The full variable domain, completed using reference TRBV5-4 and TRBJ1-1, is ETGVTQSPTHLIKTRGQQVTLRCSSQSGHNTVSWYQQALGQGPQFIFQYYREEENGRGNFPPRFSGLQFPNYSSELNVNALELDDSALYLCASSFGGAENTEAFFGQGTRLTVV.

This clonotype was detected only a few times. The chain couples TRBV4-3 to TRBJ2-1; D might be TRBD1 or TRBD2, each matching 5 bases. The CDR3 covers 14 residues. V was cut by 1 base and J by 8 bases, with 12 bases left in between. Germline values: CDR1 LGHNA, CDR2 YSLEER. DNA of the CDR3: TGCGCCAGCAGCCAAGTTCACAGGCGGGATGAGCAGTTCTTC. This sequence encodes CASSQVHRRDEQFF.

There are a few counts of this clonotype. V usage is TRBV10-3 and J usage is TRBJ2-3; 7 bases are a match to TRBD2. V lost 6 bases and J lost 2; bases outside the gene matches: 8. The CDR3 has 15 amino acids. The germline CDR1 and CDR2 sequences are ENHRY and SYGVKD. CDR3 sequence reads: CAIRVYSGDTDTQYF. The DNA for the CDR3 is TGTGCCATCAGGGTCTACAGCGGGGACACAGATACGCAGTATTTT.

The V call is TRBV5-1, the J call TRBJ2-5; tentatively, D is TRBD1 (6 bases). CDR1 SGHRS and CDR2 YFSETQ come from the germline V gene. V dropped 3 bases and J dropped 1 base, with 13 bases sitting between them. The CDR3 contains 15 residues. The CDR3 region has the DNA TGCGCCAGCAGCTGGGCACGACAGGTCCAAGAGACCCAGTACTTC. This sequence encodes CASSWARQVQETQYF.

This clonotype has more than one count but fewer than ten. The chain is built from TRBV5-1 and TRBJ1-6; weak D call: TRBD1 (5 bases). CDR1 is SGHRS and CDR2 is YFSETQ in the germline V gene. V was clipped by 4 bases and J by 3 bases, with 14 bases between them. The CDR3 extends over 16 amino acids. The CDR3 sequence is CASSHLTDNYNSPLHF. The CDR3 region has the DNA TGCGCCAGCAGCCATCTGACAGACAACTATAATTCACCCCTCCACTTT.

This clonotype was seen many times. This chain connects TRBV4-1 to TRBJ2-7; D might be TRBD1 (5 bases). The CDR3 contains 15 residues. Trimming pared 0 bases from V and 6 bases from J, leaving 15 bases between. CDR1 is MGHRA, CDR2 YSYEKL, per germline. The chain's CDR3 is CASSQDPAGQGEQYV. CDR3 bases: TGCGCCAGCAGCCAAGATCCCGCAGGGCAGGGCGAGCAGTACGTC.

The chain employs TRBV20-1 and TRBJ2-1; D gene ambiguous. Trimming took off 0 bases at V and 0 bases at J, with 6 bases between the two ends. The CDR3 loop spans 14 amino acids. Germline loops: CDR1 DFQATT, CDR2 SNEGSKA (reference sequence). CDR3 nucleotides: TGCAGTGCTAGAGACGTTGGCTCCTACAATGAGCAGTTCTTC. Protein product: CSARDVGSYNEQFF.

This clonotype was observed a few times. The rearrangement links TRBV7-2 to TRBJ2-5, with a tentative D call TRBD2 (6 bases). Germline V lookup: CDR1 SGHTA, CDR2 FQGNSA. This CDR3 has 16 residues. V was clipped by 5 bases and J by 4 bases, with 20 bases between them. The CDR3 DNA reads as TGTGCCAGCAGCCCCCCGGGACTCTTGGGGGGAGAGACCCAGTACTTC. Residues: CASSPPGLLGGETQYF.

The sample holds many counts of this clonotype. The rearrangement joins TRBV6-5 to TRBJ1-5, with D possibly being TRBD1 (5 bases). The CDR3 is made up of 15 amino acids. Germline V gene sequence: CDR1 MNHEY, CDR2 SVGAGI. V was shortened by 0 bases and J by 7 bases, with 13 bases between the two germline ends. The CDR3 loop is CASSYSRRGGQPQHF. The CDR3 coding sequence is TGTGCCAGCAGTTACTCGAGAAGGGGTGGACAGCCCCAGCATTTT.

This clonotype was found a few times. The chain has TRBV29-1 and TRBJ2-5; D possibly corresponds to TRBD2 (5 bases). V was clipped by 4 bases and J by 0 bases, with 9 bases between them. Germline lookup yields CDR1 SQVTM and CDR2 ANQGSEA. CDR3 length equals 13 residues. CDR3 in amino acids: CSVVGAYQETQYF. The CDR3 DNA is TGCAGCGTTGTGGGAGCGTACCAAGAGACCCAGTACTTC. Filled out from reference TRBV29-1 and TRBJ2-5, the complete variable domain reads SAVISQKPSRDICQRGTSLTIQCQVDSQVTMMFWYRQQPGQSLTLIATANQGSEATYESGFVIDKFPISRPNLTFSTLTVSNMSPEDSSIYLCSVVGAYQETQYFGPGTRLLVL.